A single sample gave rise to the 13 T cell receptor beta chains below, sequenced in a study of CD8 T cells in ankylosing spondylitis. Each CDR3 protein gets one entry after TCRdb re-called the 5' RACE reads with MiXCR. This sample has 250,000 or so distinct CDR3 sequences, with more than 15% found just once. The specimen was blood, either unsorted or a sorted T cell fraction (not recorded which). The receptors were gathered from a male donor with ankylosing spondylitis or in good health (not recorded which).

This clonotype has only a few counts. This sequence joins TRBV7-9 and TRBJ2-1; the match to TRBD2 covers 8 bases. CDR1 and CDR2 from the germline V gene are SEHNR and FQNEAQ (reference sequence). The CDR3 length is 16 residues. After removal of 8 bases from V and 7 bases from J, the junction contained 16 bases not matched to a gene. The chain's CDR3 is CASGGLVPRLGNEQFF. For the CDR3, the DNA is TGTGCCAGCGGGGGACTAGTACCCAGGTTGGGGAATGAGCAGTTCTTC.

This sequence joins TRBV5-1 and TRBJ2-1; D is perhaps TRBD1 or TRBD2 (5 bases each). Trimming took 1 base from V and 7 from J, leaving 12 bases between them. Germline V gene sequence: CDR1 SGHRS, CDR2 YFSETQ. The CDR3 sequence is 14 residues long. This CDR3 reads CASSLRQGVNEQFF. CDR3 nucleotides: TGCGCCAGCAGCTTGCGGCAGGGAGTAAATGAGCAGTTCTTC.

This clonotype was counted many times. The J gene is TRBJ2-1, the V gene TRBV12-3 or TRBV12-4; 12 bases fit TRBD2. The CDR3 consists of 15 residues. With V trimmed by 1 base and J by 8 bases, 3 bases remained unmatched. CDR3 in DNA: TGTGCCAGCAGTTTAGGACTAGCGGGAGAGGATGAGCAGTTCTTC. Protein: CASSLGLAGEDEQFF.

The gene calls are TRBV6-5 and TRBJ1-3, with a weak D call TRBD1 (5 bases). Germline CDR1 is MNHEY and CDR2 is SVGAGI. The V end lost 0 bases, the J end lost 4 bases, and 7 bases lay between the germline ends. This CDR3 has 14 amino acids. CDR3 amino acids: CASSYSGGGNTIYF. CDR3 DNA sequence: TGTGCCAGCAGTTACTCGGGGGGAGGAAACACCATATATTTT.

The chain joins TRBV12-3 or TRBV12-4 to TRBJ2-1, with TRBD2 as a possible D gene (6 bases). The CDR3 runs 13 residues. Trimming removed 7 bases at V and 8 bases at J, with 15 bases between. This chain's CDR3 is CASNRGGHDEQFF. The CDR3 region has the DNA TGTGCCAGCAACCGAGGAGGGCACGATGAGCAGTTCTTC.

In this sample, this clonotype turned up a few times. The chain has TRBV2 and TRBJ1-5; the D gene is possibly TRBD1 (5 bases). The CDR3 has 15 residues. Trimming cost V 6 bases and J 0 bases, with 12 bases left between them. CDR1 SNHLY and CDR2 FYNNEI come from the germline V gene. The CDR3: CASRRDGDSNQPQHF. CDR3 DNA sequence: TGTGCCAGCAGGAGGGACGGAGATAGCAATCAGCCCCAGCATTTT. The full variable domain, in which reference TRBV2 and TRBJ1-5 provide the parts outside the CDR3, is EPEVTQTPSHQVTQMGQEVILRCVPISNHLYFYWYRQILGQKVEFLVSFYNNEISEKSEIFDDQFSVERPDGSNFTLKIRSTKLEDSAMYFCASRRDGDSNQPQHFGDGTRLSIL.

This clonotype has a count of ten or more. The CDR3: CSAEGSYEQYF. CDR3 coding DNA: TGCAGTGCGGAGGGTTCCTACGAGCAGTACTTC. V gene TRBV20-1 combines with J gene TRBJ2-7; possibly TRBD2 for D (6 bases). V lost 6 bases to trimming and J lost 1 base, with 7 bases between them. Germline CDR1 is DFQATT and CDR2 is SNEGSKA (reference sequence). The CDR3 is made up of 11 amino acids.

This clonotype has at least ten counts. This chain links TRBV7-3 with TRBJ2-7, with no clear D. V was shortened by 0 bases and J by 2 bases, with 5 bases between the two germline ends. Looked up from germline, CDR1 is SGHTA and CDR2 is FQGTGA. The CDR3 sequence is 13 residues long. This CDR3 reads CASSLTQAYEQYF. For the CDR3, the DNA is TGTGCCAGCAGCTTAACACAAGCCTACGAGCAGTACTTC.

This clonotype was observed a few times. V gene TRBV5-6 combines with J gene TRBJ2-7; D uncertain. V dropped 0 bases and J dropped 2 bases, with 9 bases sitting between them. Looked up from germline, CDR1 is SGHDT and CDR2 is YYEEEE. The CDR3 consists of 14 residues. CDR3: CASSLGAAAYEQYF. Here the CDR3 DNA reads TGTGCCAGCAGCTTGGGAGCAGCAGCCTACGAGCAGTACTTC.

This clonotype occurred a few times. The chain joins TRBV20-1 to TRBJ2-3; 14 nucleotides line up with TRBD2. The germline gives CDR1 DFQATT, CDR2 SNEGSKA (reference sequence). This CDR3 has 17 residues. V was pared by 5 bases and J by 4 bases, with 11 bases of the junction left unmatched. CDR3 in amino acids: CSARGPGTSGRPDTQYF. The CDR3 DNA is TGCAGTGCTCGGGGGCCAGGGACTAGCGGGAGACCAGATACGCAGTATTTT.

The chain recombines TRBV6-1 with TRBJ1-5; tentative D call: TRBD1 (5 bases). V lost 5 bases and J 5 bases, leaving 13 bases between the germline ends. Germline CDR1 and CDR2: MNHNS and SASEGT. The CDR3 runs 14 residues. DNA of the CDR3: TGTGCCAGCAGTCCAGGGATGGATCATCAGCCCCAGCATTTT. As protein: CASSPGMDHQPQHF.

This clonotype has just a few counts. The V call is TRBV24-1, the J call TRBJ2-2, with 13 bases aligning to TRBD2. V was pared by 6 bases and J by 3 bases, with 0 bases of the junction left unmatched. The CDR3 spans 15 residues. Germline assignment: CDR1 KGHDR and CDR2 SFDVKD. CDR3 sequence (DNA): TGTGCCACCAGTACTAGCGGGAGGGACACCGGGGAGCTGTTTTTT. It translates to CATSTSGRDTGELFF.

This clonotype was seen a handful of times. V is TRBV30 and J is TRBJ1-2; 8 bases are a match to TRBD1. The CDR3 covers 15 residues. The germline CDR1 and CDR2 sequences are GTSNPN and SVGIG (reference sequence). The V gene end was trimmed by 3 bases and the J gene end by 7 bases; junction bases not matched to a gene: 13. CDR3 nucleotides: TGTGCCTGGAGCGGAACAGGGGGGCGCCGGCGTGGCTACACCTTC. Translated: CAWSGTGGRRRGYTF. Filled out from reference TRBV30 and TRBJ1-2, the complete variable domain reads SQTIHQWPATLVQPVGSPLSLECTVEGTSNPNLYWYRQAAGRGLQLLFYSVGIGQISSEVPQNLSASRPQDRQFILSSKKLLLSDSGFYLCAWSGTGGRRRGYTFGSGTRLTVV.